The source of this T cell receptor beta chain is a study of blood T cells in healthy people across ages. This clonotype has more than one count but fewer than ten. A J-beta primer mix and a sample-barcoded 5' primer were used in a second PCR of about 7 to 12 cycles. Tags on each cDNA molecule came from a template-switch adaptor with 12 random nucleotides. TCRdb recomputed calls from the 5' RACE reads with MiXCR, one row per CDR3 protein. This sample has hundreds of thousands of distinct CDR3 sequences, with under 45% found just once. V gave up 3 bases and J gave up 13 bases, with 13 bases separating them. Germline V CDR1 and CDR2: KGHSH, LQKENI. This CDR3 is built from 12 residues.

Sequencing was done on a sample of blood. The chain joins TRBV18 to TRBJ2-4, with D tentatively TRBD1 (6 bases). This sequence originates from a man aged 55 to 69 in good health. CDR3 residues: CASSPEKGEQYF. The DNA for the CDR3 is TGTGCCAGCTCACCGGAAAAGGGGGAGCAGTACTTC.